What follows are 23 T cell receptor beta chains derived from one specimen sequenced in a study of regulatory T cells in long-lasting Graves disease. In building TCR beta libraries, iRepertoire HTBI primers were used together with Arm-PCR of CDR3 regions. TCRdb analysed the multiplex PCR reads with MiXCR anew, one entry per CDR3 protein. Of approximately 360,000 distinct CDR3 sequences in the sample, about an eighth are singletons; the top ten hold 15% to 20%. Time point of the sample: newly diagnosed GD, antithyroid drugs for less than 3 months. Generation of the TCR library employed RNA extracted from PBMCs. This same sample was also taken into another study, of T cells in Graves' hyperthyroidism and ophthalmopathy.

The sample here was peripheral blood mononuclear cells (PBMCs), taken at new diagnosis, from a patient treated with antithyroid drugs. Receptor source: a woman in her late teens or twenties with Graves disease.

Many counts were recorded for this clonotype. The V and J genes are TRBV9 and TRBJ1-5, with D unclear. CDR1 is SGDLS, CDR2 YYNGEE, per germline. The CDR3 runs 15 residues. Trimming took 4 bases from V and 5 from J, leaving 16 bases between them. The CDR3 DNA sequence: TGTGCCAGCAGCCCTTTGCGGGCAGATTATCAGCCCCAGCATTTT. Encoded protein: CASSPLRADYQPQHF. Full variable domain (outside the CDR3, taken from reference TRBV9 and TRBJ1-5): DSGVTQTPKHLITATGQRVTLRCSPRSGDLSVYWYQQSLDQGLQFLIQYYNGEERAKGNILERFSAQQFPDLHSELNLSSLELGDSALYFCASSPLRADYQPQHFGDGTRLSIL.

This clonotype was seen at least ten times. The chain links TRBV20-1 to TRBJ2-5; 10 bases line up with TRBD1. There are 14 residues in the CDR3. Trimming at V came to 4 bases and at J to 4 bases, leaving 6 bases not matched to a gene. Germline assignment: CDR1 DFQATT and CDR2 SNEGSKA (reference sequence). DNA for the CDR3: TGCAGTGCTACTAGACAGGGGGCGCGAGAGACCCAGTACTTC. As protein: CSATRQGARETQYF.

This clonotype occurred many times. V is TRBV6-5 and J is TRBJ1-2, with D perhaps TRBD1 (6 bases). V was shortened by 1 base and J by 1 base, with 10 bases between the two germline ends. Germline-derived CDR1 and CDR2 are MNHEY and SVGAGI. The CDR3 runs to 15 residues. For the CDR3, the DNA is TGTGCCAGCAGTTACTTGAGAGGGGGTAACTATGGCTACACCTTC. As protein: CASSYLRGGNYGYTF.

This clonotype has just a few counts. Here the CDR3 DNA reads TGTGCCAGCAGGCGGGAGGGCCGATACAATGAGCAGTTCTTC. As protein: CASRREGRYNEQFF. The chain is built from TRBV14 and TRBJ2-1, with 9 nucleotides matching TRBD2. Germline CDR1 is SGHDN and CDR2 is FVKESK. The J segment lost 4 bases and the V segment lost 6 bases, leaving 4 bases of the junction unmatched. The CDR3 loop spans 14 amino acids.

This clonotype has just a few counts. V is TRBV27 and J is TRBJ1-2; no definite D call. The germline gives CDR1 MNHEY, CDR2 SMNVEV (reference sequence). The CDR3 is 15 amino acids. The V and J ends lost 2 bases and 5 bases respectively, with 15 bases between them. CDR3 amino acids: CASSLSSEGIYGYTF. In DNA, the CDR3 is TGTGCCAGCAGTTTAAGCTCAGAAGGAATTTATGGCTACACCTTC.

The table lists this clonotype with a few counts. The genes are TRBV7-9 and TRBJ1-4; 8 bases agree with TRBD1. The CDR3 consists of 15 residues. The germline V gene has CDR1 SEHNR and CDR2 FQNEAQ (reference sequence). After removal of 3 bases from V and 8 bases from J, the junction contained 8 bases not matched to a gene. CDR3 residues: CASSLAGQGREKLFF. The CDR3 nucleotides are TGTGCCAGCAGCTTGGCCGGACAGGGAAGGGAAAAACTGTTTTTT.

This clonotype was counted between two and nine times. The rearrangement uses TRBV19 and TRBJ1-2; D might be TRBD1 (6 bases). V was shortened by 7 bases and J by 4 bases, with 25 bases between the two germline ends. CDR3 length: 17 residues. Germline CDR1 LNHDA, CDR2 SQIVND (reference sequence). For the CDR3, the DNA is TGTGCCAGTACCCCGTCCAGGGGCGAACTCCCCCGCTATGGCTACACCTTC. Translating gives CASTPSRGELPRYGYTF. Together with reference TRBV19 and TRBJ1-2, the CDR3 gives the full variable domain: DGGITQSPKYLFRKEGQNVTLSCEQNLNHDAMYWYRQDPGQGLRLIYYSQIVNDFQKGDIAEGYSVSREKKESFPLTVTSAQKNPTAFYLCASTPSRGELPRYGYTFGSGTRLTVV.

The chain carries TRBV7-2 and TRBJ2-3; 7 nucleotides align to TRBD2. CDR1 is SGHTA and CDR2 is FQGNSA in the germline V gene. Losses at the gene ends were 0 bases for V and 6 bases for J; bases not matched to a gene: 3. The CDR3 length is 14 residues. In DNA form, the CDR3 reads TGTGCCAGCAGCTTAGCCGGGGGGATGGATACGCAGTATTTT. Translated: CASSLAGGMDTQYF.

This clonotype occurred many times. The chain has TRBV7-2 and TRBJ2-7; D is unclear. Trimming left V 1 base short and J 3 bases short, with 10 bases between. Per the germline V gene, CDR1 is SGHTA and CDR2 is FQGNSA. This CDR3 comprises 14 residues. The CDR3 spells CASSLEPKNYEQYF. CDR3 sequence (DNA): TGTGCCAGCAGCTTAGAACCTAAGAACTACGAGCAGTACTTC.

This clonotype was picked up many times. The chain joins TRBV28 to TRBJ2-2; D is possibly TRBD1 or TRBD2 (5 bases each). The CDR3 consists of 16 residues. Germline loops: CDR1 MDHEN, CDR2 SYDVKM. Trimming stripped 4 bases from V and 0 bases from J, with 12 bases between. The CDR3, as DNA: TGTGCCAGCAGTTCATCCGGGACGGCGAACACCGGGGAGCTGTTTTTT. As protein: CASSSSGTANTGELFF. Full variable domain (missing parts from reference TRBV28 and TRBJ2-2): DVKVTQSSRYLVKRTGEKVFLECVQDMDHENMFWYRQDPGLGLRLIYFSYDVKMKEKGDIPEGYSVSREKKERFSLILESASTNQTSMYLCASSSSGTANTGELFFGEGSRLTVL.

This clonotype was counted ten times or more. This chain connects TRBV7-8 to TRBJ2-5; D may correspond to TRBD1 or TRBD2 (6 bases each). Per germline, CDR1 SGHVS and CDR2 FQNEAQ. The length of the CDR3 is 13 residues. The ends were cut back, 6 bases at V and 8 bases at J, with 16 bases in the middle. CDR3 sequence: CASRAVQGGTQYF. The CDR3 DNA is TGTGCCAGCAGGGCAGTACAGGGAGGTACCCAGTACTTC.

This clonotype was observed many times. The chain is built from TRBV27 and TRBJ2-7, with a tentative D call TRBD2 (5 bases). The germline gives CDR1 MNHEY, CDR2 SMNVEV (reference sequence). This CDR3 is built from 12 residues. V shed 5 bases and J shed 3 bases, with 8 bases lying between them. The CDR3 region is CASSHRGYEQYF. In DNA form, the CDR3 reads TGTGCCAGCAGTCATCGGGGCTACGAGCAGTACTTC.

This clonotype was seen a few times. This chain links TRBV4-2 with TRBJ2-1; TRBD2 aligns across 12 bases. CDR1 and CDR2 (germline): LGHNA, YNFKEQ. CDR3 length: 17 residues. Unmatched junction bases numbered 12, after V lost 5 bases and J lost 7 bases. This chain's CDR3 is CASSSQLAGGPMNEQFF. The DNA of the CDR3 is TGTGCCAGCAGCTCCCAGCTAGCGGGGGGGCCTATGAATGAGCAGTTCTTC.

This clonotype turned up a few times. The chain couples TRBV19 to TRBJ2-1, with D uncertain. This CDR3 contains 15 residues. CDR1 and CDR2 from the germline V gene are LNHDA and SQIVND (reference sequence). V shed 6 bases and J shed 1 base, with 13 bases lying between them. The CDR3 region has the DNA TGTGCCAGTAGAGGCGGAAGTAGGTCCTACAATGAGCAGTTCTTC. Translating it yields CASRGGSRSYNEQFF. Drawing the rest from reference TRBV19 and TRBJ2-1, the complete variable domain is DGGITQSPKYLFRKEGQNVTLSCEQNLNHDAMYWYRQDPGQGLRLIYYSQIVNDFQKGDIAEGYSVSREKKESFPLTVTSAQKNPTAFYLCASRGGSRSYNEQFFGPGTRLTVL.

This clonotype was observed many times. V is TRBV6-5 and J is TRBJ2-4; possible D gene TRBD2, 5 bases. Germline assignment: CDR1 MNHEY and CDR2 SVGAGI. The V end was cut by 4 bases, the J end by 5 bases, with 12 bases between. The CDR3 runs to 14 residues. CDR3 sequence reads: CASSWSGGENIQYF. The CDR3, as DNA: TGTGCCAGCAGTTGGTCCGGAGGCGAAAACATTCAGTACTTC.

The V and J genes are TRBV5-6 and TRBJ1-2; D gene unclear. The length of the CDR3 is 14 residues. Trimming stripped 2 bases from V and 1 base from J, with 9 bases between. Germline CDR1 and CDR2: SGHDT and YYEEEE. As DNA, the CDR3 is TGTGCCAGCAGCTTCCCGGGCCTTAACTATGGCTACACCTTC. Translation gives CASSFPGLNYGYTF.

This clonotype was picked up many times. The J gene is TRBJ2-3, the V gene TRBV6-1; 9 bases fit TRBD2. Germline CDR1 and CDR2: MNHNS and SASEGT. This CDR3 contains 16 residues. The ends lost 2 bases at V and 1 base at J; junction bases unmatched: 4. This CDR3 is CASSELLAGGTDTQYF. In DNA form, the CDR3 reads TGTGCCAGCAGTGAATTATTAGCGGGGGGCACAGATACGCAGTATTTT.

This clonotype has at least ten counts. CDR3 in amino acids: CASSDPYNEQFF. The CDR3 DNA sequence: TGTGCCAGCAGCGACCCCTACAATGAGCAGTTCTTC. This sequence joins TRBV5-5 and TRBJ2-1; D gene unclear. The germline gives CDR1 SGHKS, CDR2 YYEKEE (reference sequence). V dropped 4 bases and J dropped 2 bases, with 4 bases sitting between them. This CDR3 has 12 amino acids.

This clonotype occurred many times. The J gene is TRBJ2-7, the V gene TRBV3-1; D remains unclear. Trimming removed 5 bases from V and 0 bases from J, with 5 bases in between. The CDR3 totals 12 residues. Per the germline V gene, CDR1 is LGHDT and CDR2 is YNNKEL (reference sequence). For the CDR3, the DNA is TGTGCCAGCAGCACAAGCTCCTACGAGCAGTACTTC. Translation gives CASSTSSYEQYF.

CDR3 nucleotides: TGTGCCAGCAGCTATAGACAGGGAGCTGGAAACACCATATATTTT. Encoded protein: CASSYRQGAGNTIYF. The rearrangement links TRBV6-9 to TRBJ1-3, with TRBD1 identical over 7 bases. The ends lost 6 bases at V and 2 bases at J; junction bases unmatched: 7. Germline lookup yields CDR1 MNHGY and CDR2 SVAAGI. CDR3 length equals 15 residues.

Points on this clonotype: With a much larger clone just one base away, this may be a read error. This CDR3 reads CSTRVGSSSGARF. DNA for the CDR3: TGCAGTACTAGAGTAGGAAGTTCTAGCGGGGCCCGTTTC. The chain has TRBV20-1 and TRBJ2-1; 9 bases map to TRBD2. Germline values: CDR1 DFQATT, CDR2 SNEGSKA (reference sequence). The CDR3 is 13 amino acids.

This clonotype was seen repeatedly, ten times or more. The chain uses TRBV7-9 and TRBJ2-2; D may be TRBD1 or TRBD2 (6 bases each). The germline gives CDR1 SEHNR, CDR2 FQNEAQ (reference sequence). The CDR3 spans 16 residues. Trimming stripped 4 bases from V and 1 base from J, with 13 bases between. The chain's CDR3 is CASSSIGGLNTGELFF. The DNA of the CDR3 is TGTGCCAGCAGCTCCATAGGGGGACTGAACACCGGGGAGCTGTTTTTT.

There are many counts of this clonotype. The chain combines TRBV9 with TRBJ1-1, with 7 positions matching TRBD1. Germline lookup yields CDR1 SGDLS and CDR2 YYNGEE. The V gene end was trimmed by 4 bases and the J gene end by 5 bases; junction bases not matched to a gene: 14. The CDR3 totals 16 residues. The CDR3: CASSRSPGQRRTEAFF. In DNA form, the CDR3 reads TGTGCCAGCAGCCGGAGTCCGGGACAGCGGAGAACTGAAGCTTTCTTT.